The table lists the clone carrying this T cell receptor (beta chain) with many counts. As yet, its antigen is unknown. The time point was: persistent/refractory GD, antithyroid drugs over 5 years with positive TRAb. From PBMCs, RNA was extracted and then used to make the TCR library. Investigators prepared the TCR beta libraries by applying iRepertoire HTBI primers and Arm-PCR of CDR3 regions. Original handling: Identification of gene segments yielded 60 to 80 TRBV and about 15 TRBJ across samples. Each CDR3 protein gets one entry after TCRdb re-called the multiplex PCR reads with MiXCR. The V and J calls shown here were made by TCRdb, not taken from the authors' results. In the table there are 500,000 to 800,000 distinct CDR3 sequences, about 30% of which are singletons. The CDR3 is 15 residues long. Germline CDR1 and CDR2: MNHEY and SMNVEV (reference sequence). V shed 3 bases, J shed 0 bases, and the junction held 4 bases outside the gene matches.

The data are from a study of regulatory T cells in long-lasting Graves disease. Study-wide results and limits: Favoring TRBV28, TRBJ1-2 and TRBJ2-5 was a feature seen in persistent disease.

This TCR was sampled from a female donor with Graves disease. Source: peripheral blood mononuclear cells (PBMCs), taken when the disease was refractory, from a patient treated with antithyroid drugs. The rearrangement uses TRBV27 and TRBJ1-1, with 7 bases matching TRBD1. In DNA, the CDR3 is TGTGCCAGCAGTTTGAGCGGGACAGTGAACACTGAAGCTTTCTTT. Its protein is CASSLSGTVNTEAFF.